Below, 2 T cell receptor beta chains from the same sample are listed, as sequenced in a study of T-cell memory formation after mild COVID-19. One entry per CDR3 protein results from TCRdb running MiXCR on the 5' RACE reads. The sample holds around 160,000 distinct CDR3 sequences, around a tenth seen once. Sequencing input: PBMCs or a T cell subset sorted from them (not recorded which). The receptor source for this set is a man between 18 and 29 years old who had mild COVID-19 (a few samples of this study predate the infection). Cell type and time point are not known.

This clonotype has a handful of counts. The chain carries TRBV6-5 and TRBJ2-6; D gene uncertain. CDR3 length equals 15 residues. Per germline, CDR1 MNHEY and CDR2 SVGAGI. Deletions cut 3 bases from V and 0 bases from J, with 6 bases between. The chain's CDR3 is CASSYDPSGANVLTF. CDR3 in DNA: TGTGCCAGCAGTTATGACCCCTCTGGGGCCAACGTCCTGACTTTC.

The gene calls are TRBV5-6 and TRBJ2-5; no definite D call. This CDR3 has 13 residues. Per germline, CDR1 SGHDT and CDR2 YYEEEE. V was clipped by 0 bases and J by 3 bases, with 6 bases between them. CDR3 coding DNA: TGTGCCAGCAGCTTGGGACCCAAAGAGACCCAGTACTTC. It translates to CASSLGPKETQYF.